This T cell receptor beta chain was identified in a study of T cell responses to AZD1222 COVID-19 vaccine. On the study more broadly: Recipients boosted at about 4 weeks or about 12 weeks are pooled.

The study, taken as a whole, reports: At baseline, just five or six AZD1222 recipients tested seropositive.

Only in-frame clones appear in the TCRdb table, and some are missing; sequencing was by immunoSEQ multiplex PCR. The data contain 140,000 to 150,000 clones, 92% of them singletons. V lost 0 bases and J lost 10, with 10 bases in between. The CDR3 totals 12 residues. Germline CDR1 is SGHRS and CDR2 is YFSETQ. In regard to this clone: The antigen remains unidentified.

Sequences were derived from peripheral blood, sampled on day 0 of AZD1222 vaccination. This clonotype was sampled from an adult in good health. The J gene is TRBJ1-1, the V gene TRBV5-1; D unclear. CDR3 DNA: TGCGCCAGCAGCTTGGTGGGGTGGCGAGCTTTCTTT. It translates to CASSLVGWRAFF.